This T cell receptor (beta chain) was sequenced in a study of T cells after yellow fever vaccination (dated by TCRdb to between 2019 and 2020). In terms of the full investigation: The SMART-Seq v4 Ultra Low Input RNA kit was used to prepare libraries from fractions with low cell numbers. Blood samples were taken at several timepoints before and after primary and secondary immunization, and bulk PBMC replicates and cell subsets were isolated. Two healthy male donors, one aged 18 to 30 and one aged 30 to 40 years, made up the cohort. To follow T-cell clones before and after both primary and booster YFV17D yellow fever vaccination, bulk TCR alpha and beta repertoires underwent longitudinal sequencing. General findings and caveats noted by the study authors: A small fraction of clonotypes appeared in both the CD4 and CD8 compartments, likely as a result of convergent recombination. After the booster, most of the clones that had expanded following primary vaccination were detected again (roughly 96% of CD4 and 80% to 90% of CD8), which suggests that memory was broadly maintained. The secondary T-cell response was found to be weaker but faster than the primary response, with a peak reached on day 5 rather than on day 15. Only two donors were included in the study, so the extent to which the findings can be generalized is limited. Computational filtering was needed because FACS-sorted repertoires could contain abundant contaminating clonotypes from the bulk population.

Note on this clonotype: Its binding antigen is unknown. The record has no base qualities; no much larger clone is one base away.

The CDR3 holds 14 amino acids from the cysteine to the phenylalanine. Solely the CDR3 DNA is kept, with 42 bases framed from the first base. Trimming takes 7 bases from V and 2 bases from J, and the germline ends sit 12 bases apart. Sequencing was carried out with an Illumina NovaSeq 6000. TCR cDNA was made using 5'RACE template switching, a step that added a universal primer site and unique molecular identifiers. Priming for cDNA synthesis came from both the TCR alpha and TCR beta constant segments. Library amplification used two PCR steps, and the second PCR step added sample barcodes and sequencing adapters. Sequencing of libraries was done on Illumina HiSeq 2500 (2x100 bp) or NovaSeq (2x150 bp). The source study handled its data this way. MIGEC was used to demultiplex reads and collapse the reads into UMI consensus sequences, and MiXCR was used for V(D)J alignment. Using edgeR on replicate PBMC samples, clonotypes were called vaccine-responding if FDR was below 0.01 and the log2 fold change was above 5 up to day 15. Each bulk clonotype received a CD4 or CD8 identity based on whether the sequenced CD4 or CD8 repertoire contained that clonotype at higher abundance. The public reads were reanalyzed by TCRdb: fastp trimming at Q25, MiXCR alignment, in-frame beta chains only. Rows matching on CDR3 protein sequence are summarized as one entry with the most common DNA and genes. The V and J calls here are based on TCRdb, not the publication. The sample table holds hundreds of thousands of distinct CDR3 sequences, of which 7.5% to 9.5% were seen once. Of the sample, around 3.4% falls within the top ten clones.

Interpreted using the paper, the treatment or condition label stands for: live attenuated yellow fever vaccine strain. PBMCs were isolated from peripheral blood using a standard Ficoll-Paque protocol. Dynabeads CD4 and CD8 positive selection kits were used to isolate the CD4 and CD8 T-cell fractions. TriZol was used to extract RNA from bulk PBMCs, from CD4 and CD8 fractions, and from dextramer-positive and dextramer-negative fractions. This material consisted of CD4+ T cells sorted from PBMCs, taken 5 days after the yellow fever booster vaccination. The receptor's source is a young man who received the YFV17D yellow fever vaccine. The receptor chain draws on TRBV12-3 or TRBV12-4 and TRBJ1-3, with TRBD1 perhaps the D gene, on 6 matching bases. This receptor has the CDR3 CASNQGTPGNTIYF. The base sequence is TGTGCCAGCAATCAGGGGACCCCTGGAAACACCATATATTTT.